The clone carrying this TCR beta chain was counted between two and nine times. Its specificity is not known. This entry belongs to a study of CD8 T cells in ankylosing spondylitis. General study results and limits: Blood from ankylosing spondylitis patients appeared to carry a characteristic roughly 8-variant TCR beta motif.

V lost 10 bases and J 4 bases, leaving 14 bases between the germline ends. CDR3 length: 14 residues. Quantitative 5'-RACE with molecular barcodes was used to make the TCR beta libraries. TCRdb reprocessed the 5' RACE reads with MiXCR, giving one entry per CDR3 protein. The table has roughly 160,000 distinct CDR3 sequences, roughly 10% seen once; the top ten hold more than 13%. This receptor was taken from a female donor with ankylosing spondylitis or in good health (not recorded which). The sequencing input was blood, either unsorted or a sorted T cell fraction (not recorded which). The chain combines TRBV12-3 or TRBV12-4 with TRBJ2-6; no clear D gene. CDR3 loop: CATSDPYGANVLTF. In nucleotides, the CDR3 is TGTGCCACCTCCGATCCCTACGGGGCCAACGTCCTGACTTTC.